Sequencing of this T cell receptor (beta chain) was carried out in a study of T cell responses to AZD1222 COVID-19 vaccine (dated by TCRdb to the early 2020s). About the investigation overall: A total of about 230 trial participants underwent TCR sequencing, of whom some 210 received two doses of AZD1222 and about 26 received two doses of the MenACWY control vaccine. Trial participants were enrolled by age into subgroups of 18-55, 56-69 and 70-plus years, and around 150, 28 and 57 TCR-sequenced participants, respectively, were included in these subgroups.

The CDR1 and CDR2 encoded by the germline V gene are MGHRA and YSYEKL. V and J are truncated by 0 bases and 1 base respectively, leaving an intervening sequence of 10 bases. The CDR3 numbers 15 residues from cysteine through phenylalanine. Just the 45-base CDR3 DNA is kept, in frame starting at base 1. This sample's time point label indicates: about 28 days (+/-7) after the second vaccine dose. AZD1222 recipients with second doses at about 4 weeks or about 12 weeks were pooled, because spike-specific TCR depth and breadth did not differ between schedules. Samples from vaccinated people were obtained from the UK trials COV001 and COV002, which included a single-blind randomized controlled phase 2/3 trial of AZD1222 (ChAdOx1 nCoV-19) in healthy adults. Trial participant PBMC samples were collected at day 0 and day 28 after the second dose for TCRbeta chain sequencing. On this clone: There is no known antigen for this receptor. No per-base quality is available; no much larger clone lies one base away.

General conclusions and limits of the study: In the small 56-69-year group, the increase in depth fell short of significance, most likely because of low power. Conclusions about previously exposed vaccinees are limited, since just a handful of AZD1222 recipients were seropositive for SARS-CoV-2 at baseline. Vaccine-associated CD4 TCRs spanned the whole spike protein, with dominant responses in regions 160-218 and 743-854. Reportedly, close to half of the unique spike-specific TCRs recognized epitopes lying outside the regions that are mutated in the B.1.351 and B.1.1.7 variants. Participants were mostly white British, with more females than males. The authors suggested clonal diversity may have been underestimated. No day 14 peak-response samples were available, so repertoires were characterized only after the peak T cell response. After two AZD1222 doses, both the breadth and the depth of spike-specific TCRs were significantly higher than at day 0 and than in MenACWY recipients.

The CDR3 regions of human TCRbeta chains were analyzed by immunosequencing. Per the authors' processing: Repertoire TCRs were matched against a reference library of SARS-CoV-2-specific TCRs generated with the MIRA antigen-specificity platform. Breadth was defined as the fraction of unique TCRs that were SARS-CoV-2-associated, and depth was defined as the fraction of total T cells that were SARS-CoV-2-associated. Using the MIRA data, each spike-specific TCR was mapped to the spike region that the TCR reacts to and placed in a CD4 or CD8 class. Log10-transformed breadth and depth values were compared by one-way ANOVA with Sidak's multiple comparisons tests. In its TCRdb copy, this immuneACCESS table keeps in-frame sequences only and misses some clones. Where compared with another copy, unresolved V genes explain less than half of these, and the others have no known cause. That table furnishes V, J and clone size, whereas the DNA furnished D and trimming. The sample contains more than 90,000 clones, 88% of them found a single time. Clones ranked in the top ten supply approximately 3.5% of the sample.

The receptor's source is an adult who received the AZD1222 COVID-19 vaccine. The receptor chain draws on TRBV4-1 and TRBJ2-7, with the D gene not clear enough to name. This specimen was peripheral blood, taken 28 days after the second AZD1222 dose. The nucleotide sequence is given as TGCGCCAGCAGCCAAGATGGGCAGTTTTCCTACGAGCAGTACTTC. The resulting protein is CASSQDGQFSYEQYF.